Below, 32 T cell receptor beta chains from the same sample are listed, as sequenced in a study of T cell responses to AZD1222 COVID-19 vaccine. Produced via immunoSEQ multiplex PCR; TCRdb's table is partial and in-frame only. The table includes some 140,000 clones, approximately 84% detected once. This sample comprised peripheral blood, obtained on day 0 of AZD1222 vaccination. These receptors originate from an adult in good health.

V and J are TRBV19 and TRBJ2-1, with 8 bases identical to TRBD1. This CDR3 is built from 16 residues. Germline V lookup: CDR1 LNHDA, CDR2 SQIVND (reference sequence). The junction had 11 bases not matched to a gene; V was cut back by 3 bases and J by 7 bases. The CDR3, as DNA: TGTGCCAGTAGTATTTTCGGGCAGGGGGCTTCGAATGAGCAGTTCTTC. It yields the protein CASSIFGQGASNEQFF.

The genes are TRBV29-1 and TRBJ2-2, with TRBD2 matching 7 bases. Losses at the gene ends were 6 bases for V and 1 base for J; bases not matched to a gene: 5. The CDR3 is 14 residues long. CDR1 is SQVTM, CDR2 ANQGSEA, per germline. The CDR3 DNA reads TGCAGCGTAGCCGGGACTAAGAACACCGGGGAGCTGTTTTTT. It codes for CSVAGTKNTGELFF.

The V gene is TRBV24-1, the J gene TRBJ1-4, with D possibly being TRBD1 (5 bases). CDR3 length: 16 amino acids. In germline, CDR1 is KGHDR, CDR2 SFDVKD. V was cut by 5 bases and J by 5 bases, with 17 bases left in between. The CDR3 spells CATSARGEGINEKLFF. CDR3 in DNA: TGTGCCACCAGTGCAAGGGGAGAGGGAATAAATGAAAAACTGTTTTTT.

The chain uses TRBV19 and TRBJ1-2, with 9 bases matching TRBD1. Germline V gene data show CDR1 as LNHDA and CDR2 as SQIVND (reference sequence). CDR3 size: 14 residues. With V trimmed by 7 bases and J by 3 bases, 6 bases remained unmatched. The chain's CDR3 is CASTTGGDYYGYTF. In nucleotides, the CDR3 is TGTGCCAGTACTACAGGGGGCGATTACTATGGCTACACCTTC.

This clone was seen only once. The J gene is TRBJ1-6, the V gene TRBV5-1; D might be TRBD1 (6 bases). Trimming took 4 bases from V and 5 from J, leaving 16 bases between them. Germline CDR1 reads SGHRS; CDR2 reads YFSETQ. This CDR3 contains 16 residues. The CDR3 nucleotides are TGCGCCAGCAGCATTACCACGGACAGCAATAATTCACCCCTCCACTTT. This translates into CASSITTDSNNSPLHF.

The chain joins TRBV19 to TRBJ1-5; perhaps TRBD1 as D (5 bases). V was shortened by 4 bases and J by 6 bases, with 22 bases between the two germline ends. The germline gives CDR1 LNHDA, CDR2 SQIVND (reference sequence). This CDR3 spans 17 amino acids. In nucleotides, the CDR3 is TGTGCCAGTAGTACAAACTCAGGGTTTAGGATCACTCAGCCCCAGCATTTT. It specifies CASSTNSGFRITQPQHF.

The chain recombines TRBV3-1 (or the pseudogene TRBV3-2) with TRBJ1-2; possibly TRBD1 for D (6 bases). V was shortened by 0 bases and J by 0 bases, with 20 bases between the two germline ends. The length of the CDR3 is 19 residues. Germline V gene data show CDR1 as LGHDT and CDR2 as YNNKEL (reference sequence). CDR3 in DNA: TGTGCCAGCAGCCAAGATCTTCGAGCCCCGGGGGCCCCTAACTATGGCTACACCTTC. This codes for CASSQDLRAPGAPNYGYTF.

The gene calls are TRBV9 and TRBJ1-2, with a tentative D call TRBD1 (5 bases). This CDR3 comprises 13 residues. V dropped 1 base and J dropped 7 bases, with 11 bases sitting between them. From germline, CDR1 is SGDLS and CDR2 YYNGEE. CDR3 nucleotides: TGTGCCAGCAGCGTACGGGTCGGGGGTGGCTACACCTTC. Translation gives CASSVRVGGGYTF.

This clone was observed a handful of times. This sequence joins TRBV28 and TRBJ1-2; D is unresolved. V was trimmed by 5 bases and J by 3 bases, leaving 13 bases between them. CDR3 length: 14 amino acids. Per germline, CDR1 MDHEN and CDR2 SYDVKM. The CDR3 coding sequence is TGTGCCAGCAGTCGACGTTTCGGCGACTATGGCTACACCTTC. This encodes CASSRRFGDYGYTF.

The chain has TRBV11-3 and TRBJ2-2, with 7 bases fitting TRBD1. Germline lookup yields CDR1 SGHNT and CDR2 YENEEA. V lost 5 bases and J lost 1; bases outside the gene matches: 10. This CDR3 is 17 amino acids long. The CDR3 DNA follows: TGTGCCAGCAGCCCGAACAGGGGATCCCTGAACACCGGGGAGCTGTTTTTT. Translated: CASSPNRGSLNTGELFF.

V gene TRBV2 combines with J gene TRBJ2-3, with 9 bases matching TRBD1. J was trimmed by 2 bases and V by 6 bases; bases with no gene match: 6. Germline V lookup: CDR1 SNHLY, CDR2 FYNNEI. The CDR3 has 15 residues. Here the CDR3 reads CASSGTGSPTDTQYF. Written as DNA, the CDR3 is TGTGCCAGCAGCGGGACAGGGTCCCCCACAGATACGCAGTATTTT. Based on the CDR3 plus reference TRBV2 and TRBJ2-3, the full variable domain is EPEVTQTPSHQVTQMGQEVILRCVPISNHLYFYWYRQILGQKVEFLVSFYNNEISEKSEIFDDQFSVERPDGSNFTLKIRSTKLEDSAMYFCASSGTGSPTDTQYFGPGTRLTVL.

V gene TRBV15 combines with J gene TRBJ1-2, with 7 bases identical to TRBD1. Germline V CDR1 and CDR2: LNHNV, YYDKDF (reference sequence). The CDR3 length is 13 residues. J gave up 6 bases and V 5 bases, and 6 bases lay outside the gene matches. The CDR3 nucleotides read TGTGCCACCAGCTACACAGGGGCTCATGGCTACACCTTC. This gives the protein CATSYTGAHGYTF.

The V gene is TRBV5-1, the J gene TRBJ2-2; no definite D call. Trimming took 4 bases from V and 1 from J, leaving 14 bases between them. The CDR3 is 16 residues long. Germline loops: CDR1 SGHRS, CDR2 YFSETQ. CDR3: CASSGPDPRNTGELFF. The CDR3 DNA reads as TGCGCCAGCAGCGGCCCGGACCCGAGGAACACCGGGGAGCTGTTTTTT.

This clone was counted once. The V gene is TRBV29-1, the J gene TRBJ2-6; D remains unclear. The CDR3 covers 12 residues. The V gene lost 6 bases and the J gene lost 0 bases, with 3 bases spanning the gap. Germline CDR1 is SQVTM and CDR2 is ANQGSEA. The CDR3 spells CSVRSGANVLTF. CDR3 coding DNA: TGCAGCGTCCGCTCTGGGGCCAACGTCCTGACTTTC.

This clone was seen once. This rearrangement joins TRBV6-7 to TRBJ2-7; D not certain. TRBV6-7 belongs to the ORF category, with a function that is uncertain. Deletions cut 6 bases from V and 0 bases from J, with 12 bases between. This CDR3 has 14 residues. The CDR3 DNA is TGTGCCAGCAGAGCCTCCAGGAGCTCCTACGAGCAGTACTTC. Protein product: CASRASRSSYEQYF.

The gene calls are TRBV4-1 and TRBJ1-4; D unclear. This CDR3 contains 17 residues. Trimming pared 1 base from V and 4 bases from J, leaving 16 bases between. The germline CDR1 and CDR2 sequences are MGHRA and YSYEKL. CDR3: CASSQGYLYSINEKLFF. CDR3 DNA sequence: TGCGCCAGCAGCCAAGGTTACTTATACTCGATTAATGAAAAACTGTTTTTT.

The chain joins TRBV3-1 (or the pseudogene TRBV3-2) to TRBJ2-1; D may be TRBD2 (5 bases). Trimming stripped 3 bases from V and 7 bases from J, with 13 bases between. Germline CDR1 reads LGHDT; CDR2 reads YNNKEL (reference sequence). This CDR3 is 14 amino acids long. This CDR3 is CASSQGYSGNEQFF. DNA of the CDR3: TGTGCCAGCAGCCAGGGGTATTCGGGGAATGAGCAGTTCTTC.

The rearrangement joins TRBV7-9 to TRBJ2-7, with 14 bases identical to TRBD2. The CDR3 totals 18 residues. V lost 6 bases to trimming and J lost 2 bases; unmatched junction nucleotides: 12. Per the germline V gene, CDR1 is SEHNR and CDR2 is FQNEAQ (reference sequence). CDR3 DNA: TGTGCCAGCAGACGTTTGACTAGCGGGGGGGCTGGAACCTACGAGCAGTACTTC. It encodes CASRRLTSGGAGTYEQYF.

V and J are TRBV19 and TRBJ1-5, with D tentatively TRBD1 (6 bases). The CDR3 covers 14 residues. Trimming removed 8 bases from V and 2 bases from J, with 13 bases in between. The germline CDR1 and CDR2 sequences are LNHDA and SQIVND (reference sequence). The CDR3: CASGTQGGNQPQHF. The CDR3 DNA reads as TGTGCCAGTGGGACACAGGGCGGCAATCAGCCCCAGCATTTT.

CDR3: CATGQGEKLFF. The CDR3 bases are TGTGCCACCGGTCAGGGAGAAAAACTGTTTTTT. This chain connects TRBV12-3 or TRBV12-4 to TRBJ1-4; perhaps TRBD1 as D (5 bases). The CDR3 contains 11 residues. Between the trimmed V and J ends, which lost 10 bases and 8 bases, there was a span of 11 bases.

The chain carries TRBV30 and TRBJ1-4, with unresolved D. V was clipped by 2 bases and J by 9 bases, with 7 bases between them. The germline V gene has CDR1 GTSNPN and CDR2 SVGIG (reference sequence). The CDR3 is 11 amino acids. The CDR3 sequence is CAWSLDKKLFF. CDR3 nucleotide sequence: TGTGCCTGGAGTCTAGACAAAAAACTGTTTTTT.

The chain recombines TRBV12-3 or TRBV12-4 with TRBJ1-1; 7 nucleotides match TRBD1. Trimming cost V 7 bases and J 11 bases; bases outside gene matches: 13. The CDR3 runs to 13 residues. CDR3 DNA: TGTGCCAGCACCTCCGGACAGGCCATTCGGGCTTTCTTT. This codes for CASTSGQAIRAFF.

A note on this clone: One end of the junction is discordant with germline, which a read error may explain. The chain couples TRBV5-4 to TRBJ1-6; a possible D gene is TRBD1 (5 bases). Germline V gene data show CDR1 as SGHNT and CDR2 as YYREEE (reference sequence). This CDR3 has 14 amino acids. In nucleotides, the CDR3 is TGTGCCAGCAGTTTGGGACTTGGACCTTCACCCCTCCACTTT. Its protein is CASSLGLGPSPLHF.

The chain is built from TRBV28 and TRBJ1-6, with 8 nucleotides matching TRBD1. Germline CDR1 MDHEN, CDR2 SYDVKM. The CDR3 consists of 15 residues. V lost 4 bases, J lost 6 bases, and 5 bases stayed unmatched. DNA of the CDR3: TGTGCCAGCAGTTCCCCGGGACAGGCTAATTCACCCCTCCACTTT. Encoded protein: CASSSPGQANSPLHF.

The CDR3 DNA follows: TGTGCCAGCAGCCACGCCCGGACCATATATTTT. Translation gives CASSHARTIYF. The chain is built from TRBV14 and TRBJ1-3, with unresolved D. Germline-derived CDR1 and CDR2 are SGHDN and FVKESK. This CDR3 is built from 11 residues. V lost 3 bases and J 10 bases, leaving 7 bases between the germline ends.

CDR3 nucleotides: TGTGCCAGTAGGGGACAGGCTAACTATGGCTACACCTTC. Translating it yields CASRGQANYGYTF. The chain is built from TRBV19 and TRBJ1-2; TRBD1 matches at 8 bases. There are 13 residues in the CDR3. J was trimmed by 0 bases and V by 6 bases; bases with no gene match: 0. CDR1 and CDR2 (germline): LNHDA, SQIVND (reference sequence).

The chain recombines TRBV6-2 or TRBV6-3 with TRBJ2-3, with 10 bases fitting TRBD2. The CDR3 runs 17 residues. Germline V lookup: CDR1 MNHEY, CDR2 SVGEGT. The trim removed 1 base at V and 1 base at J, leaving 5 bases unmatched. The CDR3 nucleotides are TGTGCCAGCAGTTACTTAGGGCTAGCGGGGGGCACAGATACGCAGTATTTT. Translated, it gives CASSYLGLAGGTDTQYF.

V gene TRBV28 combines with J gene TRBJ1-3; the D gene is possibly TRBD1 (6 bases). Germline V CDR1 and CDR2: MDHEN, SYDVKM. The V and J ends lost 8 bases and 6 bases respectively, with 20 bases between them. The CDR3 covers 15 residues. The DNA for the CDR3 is TGTGCCAGCTACACAATAGGACAGCTACTAAACACCATATATTTT. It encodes CASYTIGQLLNTIYF. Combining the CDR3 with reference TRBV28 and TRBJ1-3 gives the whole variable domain DVKVTQSSRYLVKRTGEKVFLECVQDMDHENMFWYRQDPGLGLRLIYFSYDVKMKEKGDIPEGYSVSREKKERFSLILESASTNQTSMYLCASYTIGQLLNTIYFGEGSWLTVV.

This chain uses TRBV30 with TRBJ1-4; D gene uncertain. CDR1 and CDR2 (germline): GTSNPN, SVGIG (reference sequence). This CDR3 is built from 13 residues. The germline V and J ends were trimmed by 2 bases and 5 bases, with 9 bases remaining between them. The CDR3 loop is CAWSQDLNEKLFF. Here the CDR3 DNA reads TGTGCCTGGAGTCAGGACCTAAATGAAAAACTGTTTTTT.

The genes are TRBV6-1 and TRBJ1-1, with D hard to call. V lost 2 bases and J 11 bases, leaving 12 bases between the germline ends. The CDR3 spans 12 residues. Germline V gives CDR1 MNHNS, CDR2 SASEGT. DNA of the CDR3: TGTGCCAGCAGTGAAAGGACCCCGAGGGCTTTCTTT. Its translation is CASSERTPRAFF.

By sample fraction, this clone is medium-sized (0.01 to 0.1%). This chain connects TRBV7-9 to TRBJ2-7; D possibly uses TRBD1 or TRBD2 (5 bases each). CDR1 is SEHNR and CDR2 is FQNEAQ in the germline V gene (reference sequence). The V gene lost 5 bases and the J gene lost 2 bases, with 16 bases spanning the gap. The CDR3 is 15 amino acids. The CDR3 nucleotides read TGTGCCAGCAGCCCTCGGGGAAGGGGCGCCTACGAGCAGTACTTC. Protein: CASSPRGRGAYEQYF.

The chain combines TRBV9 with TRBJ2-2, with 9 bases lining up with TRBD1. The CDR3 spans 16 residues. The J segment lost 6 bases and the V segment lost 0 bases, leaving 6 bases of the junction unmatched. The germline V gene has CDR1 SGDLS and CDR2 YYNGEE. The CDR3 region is CASSVDPTGGSGELFF. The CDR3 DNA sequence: TGTGCCAGCAGCGTAGATCCGACAGGGGGTTCCGGGGAGCTGTTTTTT.